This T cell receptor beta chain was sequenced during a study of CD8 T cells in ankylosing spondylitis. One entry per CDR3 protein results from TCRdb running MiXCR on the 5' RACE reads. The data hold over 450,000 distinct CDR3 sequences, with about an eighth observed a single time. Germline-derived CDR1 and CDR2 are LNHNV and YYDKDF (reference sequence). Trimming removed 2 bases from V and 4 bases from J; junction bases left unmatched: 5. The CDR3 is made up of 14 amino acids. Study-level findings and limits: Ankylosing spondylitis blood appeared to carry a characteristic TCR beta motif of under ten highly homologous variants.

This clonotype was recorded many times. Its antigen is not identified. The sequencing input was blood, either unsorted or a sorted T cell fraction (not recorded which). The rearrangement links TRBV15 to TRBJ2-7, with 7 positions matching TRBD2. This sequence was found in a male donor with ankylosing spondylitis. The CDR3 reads CATSRPGLPYEQYF. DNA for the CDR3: TGTGCCACCAGCAGACCGGGACTACCTTACGAGCAGTACTTC.